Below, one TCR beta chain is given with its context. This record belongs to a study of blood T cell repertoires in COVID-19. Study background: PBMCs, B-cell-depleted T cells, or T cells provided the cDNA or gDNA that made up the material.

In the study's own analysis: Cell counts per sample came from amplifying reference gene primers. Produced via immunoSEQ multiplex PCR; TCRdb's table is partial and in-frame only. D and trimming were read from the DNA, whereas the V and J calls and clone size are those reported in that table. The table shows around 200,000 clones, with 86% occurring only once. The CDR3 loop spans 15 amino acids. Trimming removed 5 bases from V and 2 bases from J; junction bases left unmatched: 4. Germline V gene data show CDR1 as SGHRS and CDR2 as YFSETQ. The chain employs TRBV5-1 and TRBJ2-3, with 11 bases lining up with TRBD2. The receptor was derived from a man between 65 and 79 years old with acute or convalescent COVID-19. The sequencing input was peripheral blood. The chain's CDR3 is CASRATSGITDTQYF. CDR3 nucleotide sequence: TGCGCCAGCAGAGCGACTAGCGGGATCACAGATACGCAGTATTTT.